Listed here are 22 T cell receptor beta chains from one sample, sequenced in a study of T cell responses to AZD1222 COVID-19 vaccine. This table comes from immunoSEQ multiplex PCR, and its TCRdb copy is limited to in-frame clones, with some not included. Of approximately 150,000 clones listed, over 85% were seen once; the top ten hold around 1%. The sample was peripheral blood, taken on day 0 of MenACWY control vaccination. Receptors originate from an adult in good health.

V is TRBV7-9 and J is TRBJ2-2; 9 bases line up with TRBD2. J lost 7 bases, V lost 7 bases, and 4 bases had no gene match. Germline CDR1 reads SEHNR; CDR2 reads FQNEAQ (reference sequence). CDR3 length equals 13 residues. The CDR3 bases are TGTGCCAGCACCTCAGCGGGGGGCGGGGAGCTGTTTTTT. Amino acids: CASTSAGGGELFF.

The CDR3 DNA is TGTGCCAGTAGTAAGCCGGGACGGAACACTGAAGCTTTCTTT. Protein product: CASSKPGRNTEAFF. The chain has TRBV19 and TRBJ1-1; D might be TRBD1 (5 bases). There are 14 residues in the CDR3. Trimming removed 4 bases from V and 1 base from J, with 10 bases in between. Germline-derived CDR1 and CDR2 are LNHDA and SQIVND (reference sequence).

This CDR3 reads CASSLGTRQKFF. In nucleotides, the CDR3 is TGTGCCAGCAGTTTAGGGACTCGACAAAAATTCTTC. The V call is TRBV27, the J call TRBJ2-1; D is perhaps TRBD2 (6 bases). The germline V gene has CDR1 MNHEY and CDR2 SMNVEV (reference sequence). This CDR3 region has 12 residues. The germline V and J ends were trimmed by 2 bases and 16 bases, with 15 bases remaining between them.

The CDR3: CASSQFHTDTQYF. The CDR3 DNA sequence: TGTGCCAGCAGCCAGTTTCACACAGATACGCAGTATTTT. The rearrangement uses TRBV4-2 and TRBJ2-3; D unresolved. Germline values: CDR1 LGHNA, CDR2 YNFKEQ. The ends were cut back, 3 bases at V and 2 bases at J, with 6 bases in the middle. The CDR3 is made up of 13 amino acids.

V is TRBV4-3 and J is TRBJ2-7; TRBD2 agrees at 7 bases. This CDR3 has 14 residues. The J segment lost 0 bases and the V segment lost 4 bases, leaving 3 bases of the junction unmatched. CDR1 is LGHNA, CDR2 YSLEER, per germline. CDR3 sequence (DNA): TGCGCCAGCAGCCCAGGACTAGACTCCTACGAGCAGTACTTC. Encoded protein: CASSPGLDSYEQYF.

On this clone itself: The sample contains more than one DNA sequence encoding this CDR3. The gene calls are TRBV20-1 and TRBJ1-5, with D maybe TRBD1 (5 bases). Trimming shortened V by 3 bases and J by 1 base, and 7 bases separated the two germline ends. The germline V gene has CDR1 DFQATT and CDR2 SNEGSKA (reference sequence). There are 13 residues in the CDR3. The CDR3 sequence: CSASRDSNQPQHF. DNA for the CDR3: TGCAGTGCTAGTAGGGACAGCAATCAGCCCCAGCATTTT.

This chain joins TRBV28 and TRBJ2-5; 8 bases line up with TRBD2. Germline CDR1 and CDR2: MDHEN and SYDVKM. This CDR3 has 16 residues. The trim removed 2 bases at V and 4 bases at J, leaving 9 bases unmatched. The CDR3, as DNA: TGTGCCAGCAGTTTACGCGTAGCGGGACCCGTAGAGACCCAGTACTTC. Residues: CASSLRVAGPVETQYF. The full variable domain, with the rest looked up from reference TRBV28 and TRBJ2-5, is DVKVTQSSRYLVKRTGEKVFLECVQDMDHENMFWYRQDPGLGLRLIYFSYDVKMKEKGDIPEGYSVSREKKERFSLILESASTNQTSMYLCASSLRVAGPVETQYFGPGTRLLVL.

The chain links TRBV12-5 to TRBJ2-3; D is ambiguous. V was cut by 7 bases and J by 2 bases, with 4 bases left in between. Germline-derived CDR1 and CDR2 are LGHNT and FRNRAP. The CDR3 extends over 11 amino acids. CDR3 DNA sequence: TGTGCTAGTGACGACACAGATACGCAGTATTTT. Its translation is CASDDTDTQYF.

This chain joins TRBV28 and TRBJ1-1; a possible D gene is TRBD1 (6 bases). Germline V CDR1 and CDR2: MDHEN, SYDVKM. The CDR3 is 15 residues long. The V and J ends lost 3 bases and 5 bases respectively, with 16 bases between them. As DNA, the CDR3 is TGTGCCAGCAGTTTGGGGGAGGGGGGATGGACTGAAGCTTTCTTT. Residues: CASSLGEGGWTEAFF.

This rearrangement joins TRBV10-3 to TRBJ2-5; 10 nucleotides agree with TRBD2. Germline V lookup: CDR1 ENHRY, CDR2 SYGVKD. This CDR3 spans 16 amino acids. The V gene end was trimmed by 6 bases and the J gene end by 9 bases; junction bases not matched to a gene: 16. This chain's CDR3 is CAISEASSGGLTPQYF. CDR3 nucleotides: TGTGCCATCAGCGAAGCGTCTAGCGGGGGTCTTACGCCCCAGTACTTC.

This chain uses TRBV28 with TRBJ1-1; 9 bases line up with TRBD1. Germline V gene data show CDR1 as MDHEN and CDR2 as SYDVKM. Trimming at V came to 5 bases and at J to 3 bases, leaving 7 bases not matched to a gene. This CDR3 region has 15 residues. CDR3 sequence reads: CASSGTGLGDTEAFF. Here the CDR3 DNA reads TGTGCCAGCAGTGGGACAGGGCTCGGGGACACTGAAGCTTTCTTT.

This chain connects TRBV5-1 to TRBJ2-1; either TRBD1 or TRBD2 may supply D (6 bases each). V lost 0 bases and J lost 2, with 12 bases in between. The CDR3 totals 16 residues. The germline gives CDR1 SGHRS, CDR2 YFSETQ. DNA for the CDR3: TGCGCCAGCAGCTTGGGCTGGGGGGCCCCCTACAATGAGCAGTTCTTC. Its protein is CASSLGWGAPYNEQFF.

The V call is TRBV6-4, the J call TRBJ2-5; 13 nucleotides agree with TRBD2. J was trimmed by 4 bases and V by 10 bases; bases with no gene match: 3. The CDR3 is 13 amino acids. The V gene's germline CDR1 is MRHNA and CDR2 SNTAGT. The CDR3 nucleotides read TGTGCCATACGGACTAGCGGGAGAGAGACCCAGTACTTC. This sequence encodes CAIRTSGRETQYF.

In its sample, this clone was seen once. This rearrangement joins TRBV6-5 to TRBJ2-1, with 7 bases that match TRBD1. The V segment lost 10 bases and the J segment 1 base; nucleotides outside the gene matches: 4. Germline-derived CDR1 and CDR2 are MNHEY and SVGAGI. The CDR3 is 13 residues long. The CDR3 nucleotides read TGTGCCACCCGACAGGGATCCTACAATGAGCAGTTCTTC. Its protein is CATRQGSYNEQFF.

The chain is built from TRBV10-3 and TRBJ2-2; perhaps TRBD1 as D (6 bases). The V gene lost 3 bases and the J gene lost 5 bases, with 13 bases spanning the gap. The CDR3 totals 15 residues. Germline V CDR1 and CDR2: ENHRY, SYGVKD. CDR3 amino acids: CAISDTRGVTGELFF. CDR3 DNA sequence: TGTGCCATCAGTGATACCAGGGGTGTAACCGGGGAGCTGTTTTTT.

This chain uses TRBV27 with TRBJ2-1; TRBD2 might be the D (5 bases). V lost 5 bases and J 8 bases, leaving 22 bases between the germline ends. CDR3 length equals 16 residues. Per germline, CDR1 MNHEY and CDR2 SMNVEV (reference sequence). The CDR3 reads CASSPFEGVRFHEQFF. CDR3 sequence (DNA): TGTGCCAGCAGTCCCTTTGAGGGAGTGAGATTCCATGAGCAGTTCTTC.

This clone was seen once. The sample holds other DNA sequences that translate to the same CDR3. This sequence joins TRBV9 and TRBJ1-2, with a tentative D call TRBD1 (6 bases). This CDR3 is 14 amino acids long. V lost 0 bases and J lost 2, with 8 bases in between. Per germline, CDR1 SGDLS and CDR2 YYNGEE. CDR3 sequence: CASSVAQGNYGYTF. The CDR3 DNA sequence: TGTGCCAGCAGCGTAGCCCAGGGGAACTATGGCTACACCTTC.

J is TRBJ1-6 and V is TRBV5-1; tentatively, D is TRBD1 (5 bases). This CDR3 comprises 15 residues. The germline V gene encodes CDR1 SGHRS and CDR2 YFSETQ. The V and J ends lost 5 bases and 5 bases respectively, with 14 bases between them. The CDR3 sequence is CASRIRDGDNSPLHF. CDR3 sequence (DNA): TGCGCCAGCAGAATTAGGGACGGAGATAATTCACCCCTCCACTTT.

This clone was picked up a small number of times. The V and J genes are TRBV5-1 and TRBJ2-7; 8 bases match TRBD1. V lost 0 bases, J lost 1 base, and 0 bases stayed unmatched. Germline V gene data show CDR1 as SGHRS and CDR2 as YFSETQ. CDR3 length: 14 amino acids. CDR3 DNA: TGCGCCAGCAGCTTGGGGGACAGGTCCTACGAGCAGTACTTC. Protein product: CASSLGDRSYEQYF.

This chain connects TRBV5-4 to TRBJ2-2, with 7 bases lining up with TRBD2. This CDR3 is built from 19 residues. V shed 3 bases and J 0 bases; nucleotides not matched to a gene: 14. Germline assignment: CDR1 SGHNT and CDR2 YYREEE (reference sequence). The CDR3 bases are TGTGCCAGCAGCTCCCGAAGGAGCGGGACGGCCACGAACACCGGGGAGCTGTTTTTT. It specifies CASSSRRSGTATNTGELFF.

The V gene is TRBV9, the J gene TRBJ2-2; 7 bases fit TRBD2. This CDR3 has 15 residues. The V segment lost 4 bases and the J segment 1 base; nucleotides outside the gene matches: 4. Germline lookup yields CDR1 SGDLS and CDR2 YYNGEE. The chain's CDR3 is CASSLSSGNTGELFF. DNA of the CDR3: TGTGCCAGCAGCCTATCTAGCGGGAACACCGGGGAGCTGTTTTTT.

The CDR3 protein is CASSGLMVGNTIYF. CDR3 sequence (DNA): TGTGCCAGCAGTGGCCTGATGGTGGGAAACACCATATATTTT. V usage is TRBV2 and J usage is TRBJ1-3; D unclear. The V gene's germline CDR1 is SNHLY and CDR2 FYNNEI. The CDR3 contains 14 residues. Trimming took off 4 bases at V and 4 bases at J, with 11 bases between the two ends.